Listed below are T cell receptor beta chains from one sample, sequenced in a study of shared clonotypes between healthy human individuals. Measured with immunoSEQ multiplex PCR; TCRdb has only the in-frame clones, and not every one. The data hold approximately 440,000 clones, with approximately 71% observed a single time. Specimen: PBMCs. The receptors here all came from a woman aged 40 to 50 in good health. Some clones in this sample may be carry-over from other donors' samples. Each CDR3 is given with its conserved first and last residue. Each record gives: clone size, V gene, J gene, CDR3 length, D gene, CDR3 DNA, CDR3 protein. D genes are given only for firm matches. Only part of the rows carry a size: once, few, many, or a class if the clone is expanded.

size: NA
V: TRBV4-1
J: TRBJ1-1
length: 13
D: NA
DNA: TGCGCCAGCAGCCACCCCTTGAACACTGAAGCTTTCTTT
CDR3: CASSHPLNTEAFF

size: NA
V: TRBV7-9
J: TRBJ2-3
length: 15
D: NA
DNA: TGTGCCAGCAACCCTACGGGGCCCCTAGCAGATACGCAGTATTTT
CDR3: CASNPTGPLADTQYF

size: many
V: TRBV19
J: TRBJ1-2
length: 16
D: TRBD1
DNA: TGTGCCAGTAGTCACGTCGGGACAGGGGTCCGCTATGGCTACACCTTC
CDR3: CASSHVGTGVRYGYTF

size: NA
V: TRBV18
J: TRBJ2-7
length: 13
D: TRBD1
DNA: TGTGCCAGCTCACAGGGGGCGCGCTACGAGCAGTACTTC
CDR3: CASSQGARYEQYF

size: NA
V: TRBV7-8
J: TRBJ2-4
length: 16
D: TRBD1
DNA: TGTGCCAGCAGCCAGGACAGGCTTCTAGCCAAAAACATTCAGTACTTC
CDR3: CASSQDRLLAKNIQYF

size: few
V: TRBV28
J: TRBJ2-3
length: 14
D: TRBD2
DNA: TGTGCCAGCAGGACTAGCGGCCCGAGGGGTGAGCAGTATTTT
CDR3: CASRTSGPRGEQYF

size: NA
V: TRBV2
J: TRBJ1-5
length: 14
D: NA
DNA: TGTGCCAGCAGTTTAGCTAGGGTCGATCAGCCCCAGCATTTT
CDR3: CASSLARVDQPQHF

size: NA
V: TRBV10-3
J: TRBJ2-5
length: 17
D: TRBD2
DNA: TGTGCCATCAGCGCCGGGACTAGCGGGACTCCAACGGAGACCCAGTACTTC
CDR3: CAISAGTSGTPTETQYF

size: once
V: TRBV18
J: TRBJ2-7
length: 14
D: TRBD1
DNA: TGTGCCAGCTCACCCCGACAGGGGGCCTACGAGCAGTACTTC
CDR3: CASSPRQGAYEQYF

size: NA
V: TRBV7-9
J: TRBJ1-4
length: 16
D: NA
DNA: TGTGCCAGCAGCTTAGGAGGGGGTAGGACTAATGAAAAACTGTTTTTT
CDR3: CASSLGGGRTNEKLFF

size: NA
V: TRBV7-6
J: TRBJ2-5
length: 15
D: TRBD1
DNA: TGTGCCAGCAGCCAACAGACAGGGCGGGCCGAGACCCAGTACTTC
CDR3: CASSQQTGRAETQYF

size: once
V: TRBV29-1
J: TRBJ1-1
length: 15
D: NA
DNA: TGCAGCGTTGATGGCCCGGGGGGAGGGAACACTGAAGCTTTCTTT
CDR3: CSVDGPGGGNTEAFF

size: few
V: TRBV7-3
J: TRBJ2-7
length: 15
D: TRBD2
DNA: TGTGCCAGCAGCTCCTCTAGCGGGAGGGACCACGAGCAGTACTTC
CDR3: CASSSSSGRDHEQYF

size: NA
V: TRBV6-5
J: TRBJ2-3
length: 14
D: TRBD2
DNA: TGTGCCAGCATGGTAGCGGGAGGCACAGATACGCAGTATTTT
CDR3: CASMVAGGTDTQYF

size: NA
V: TRBV15
J: TRBJ2-6
length: 15
D: NA
DNA: TGTGCCACCAGCAGGACAGTCTCTGGGGCCAACGTCCTGACTTTC
CDR3: CATSRTVSGANVLTF

size: NA
V: TRBV9
J: TRBJ1-5
length: 13
D: NA
DNA: TGTGCCAGCAGCGTAGGGTACAATCAGCCCCAGCATTTT
CDR3: CASSVGYNQPQHF

size: NA
V: TRBV6-5
J: TRBJ2-1
length: 15
D: NA
DNA: TGTGCCAGCAGTTACAGGGGAAGGTTGGACAATGAGCAGTTCTTC
CDR3: CASSYRGRLDNEQFF

size: NA
V: TRBV9
J: TRBJ1-3
length: 14
D: NA
DNA: TGTGCCAGCAGCGGGCAGGTTTCTGGAAACACCATATATTTT
CDR3: CASSGQVSGNTIYF

size: NA
V: TRBV18
J: TRBJ2-2
length: 15
D: NA
DNA: TGTGCCAGCTCATCCCTAGCGCAGAACACCGGGGAGCTGTTTTTT
CDR3: CASSSLAQNTGELFF

size: NA
V: TRBV7-6
J: TRBJ2-3
length: 16
D: TRBD2
DNA: TGTGCCAGCAGCTTAGATCCGGCGGGAGTGACAGATACGCAGTATTTT
CDR3: CASSLDPAGVTDTQYF

size: NA
V: TRBV28
J: TRBJ2-1
length: 13
D: NA
DNA: TGTGCCAGCAGTTTAAATCTTTACAATGAGCAGTTCTTC
CDR3: CASSLNLYNEQFF

size: NA
V: TRBV30
J: TRBJ1-2
length: 13
D: NA
DNA: TGTGCCTGGAAAATTCTCGCTAACTATGGCTACACCTTC
CDR3: CAWKILANYGYTF